Presented here are 15 T cell receptor beta chains from one specimen sequenced in a study of cytomegalovirus exposure and HLA in healthy donors. The PCR had 60 Vbeta and 13 Jbeta primers. Repertoires were generated with immunoSEQ multiplex PCR, while TCRdb's copy carries only in-frame clones and drops some. The sample lists about 180,000 clones, about 79% occurring once. The sequenced sample was PBMCs. All receptors derive from a man younger than 35 in good health and CMV-seronegative.

The chain links TRBV2 to TRBJ2-7; a weak D match, TRBD2 (5 bases). Germline CDR1 and CDR2: SNHLY and FYNNEI. CDR3 length: 17 residues. V dropped 1 base and J dropped 3 bases, with 19 bases sitting between them. The CDR3 here is CASSEGSRARTVYEQYF. The CDR3 region has the DNA TGTGCCAGCAGTGAAGGGTCGCGGGCCCGGACGGTCTACGAGCAGTACTTC.

The chain recombines TRBV5-1 with TRBJ2-5; 9 nucleotides line up with TRBD1. The junction had 11 bases not matched to a gene; V was cut back by 0 bases and J by 11 bases. CDR1 is SGHRS and CDR2 is YFSETQ in the germline V gene. CDR3 length: 15 amino acids. CDR3 loop: CASSLDRQGVGEQYF. The CDR3 coding sequence is TGCGCCAGCAGCTTGGACAGACAGGGGGTGGGGGAGCAGTACTTC.

V gene TRBV30 combines with J gene TRBJ1-1; no firm D call. Trimming cost V 2 bases and J 0 bases, with 19 bases left between them. The germline gives CDR1 GTSNPN, CDR2 SVGIG (reference sequence). The CDR3 contains 17 residues. The CDR3 here is CAWSTLRGNNMNTEAFF. Here the CDR3 DNA reads TGTGCCTGGAGTACCCTACGGGGTAACAATATGAACACTGAAGCTTTCTTT.

V usage is TRBV28 and J usage is TRBJ1-1; 9 nucleotides match TRBD1. CDR3 size: 15 residues. Trimming removed 4 bases from V and 6 bases from J; junction bases left unmatched: 9. CDR1 is MDHEN, CDR2 SYDVKM, per germline. Written as DNA, the CDR3 is TGTGCCAGCAGTTCACCGGGACAGGGTATCGCTGAAGCTTTCTTT. Translating gives CASSSPGQGIAEAFF.

The chain employs TRBV7-2 and TRBJ1-1, with a tentative D call TRBD1 (5 bases). The V end was cut by 6 bases, the J end by 0 bases, with 11 bases between. Germline CDR1 reads SGHTA; CDR2 reads FQGNSA. The CDR3 runs 14 residues. The CDR3 DNA is TGTGCCAGCAGAATTACAGGAATGAACACTGAAGCTTTCTTT. Translation gives CASRITGMNTEAFF.

The V gene is TRBV30, the J gene TRBJ1-2, with a tentative D call TRBD1 (6 bases). This CDR3 comprises 16 residues. The germline V gene encodes CDR1 GTSNPN and CDR2 SVGIG (reference sequence). Trimming shortened V by 3 bases and J by 2 bases, and 19 bases separated the two germline ends. In DNA form, the CDR3 reads TGTGCCTGGAGCCCCGATGGGACATACCTAAACTATGGCTACACCTTC. Its protein product is CAWSPDGTYLNYGYTF.

This clone was observed once. V is TRBV6-1 and J is TRBJ1-2; 7 positions agree with TRBD1. Germline loops: CDR1 MNHNS, CDR2 SASEGT. The CDR3 is made up of 14 amino acids. J was trimmed by 6 bases and V by 2 bases; bases with no gene match: 6. CDR3 nucleotides: TGTGCCAGCAGTGAAAATACAGGGGCCGATGGCTACACCTTC. This encodes CASSENTGADGYTF.

This chain uses TRBV21-1 with TRBJ2-2; TRBD2, the table's D call, was not compared with the DNA. TRBV21-1 is termed a pseudogene. The CDR3 extends over 19 amino acids. CDR3 DNA: TGTGCCAGCAGCGCATCGACTAGCGGGGGCTACTATAGAGTTGGGGAGCTGTTTTTT. Translated, it gives CASSASTSGGYYRVGELFF.

The V call is TRBV6-1, the J call TRBJ1-3; the D is unclear. The CDR3 runs to 12 residues. With 5 bases removed from V and 8 bases from J, the gap between germline ends came to 10 bases. Germline-derived CDR1 and CDR2 are MNHNS and SASEGT. This CDR3 reads CASSTEGDTIYF. The DNA for the CDR3 is TGTGCCAGCAGTACGGAGGGAGACACCATATATTTT.

The table lists this clone with a few counts. The chain combines TRBV5-4 with TRBJ2-2; D not certain. Germline lookup yields CDR1 SGHNT and CDR2 YYREEE (reference sequence). The CDR3 is 14 residues long. V lost 1 base to trimming and J lost 0 bases, with 4 bases between them. The CDR3 region has the DNA TGTGCCAGCAGCTTGAAGCCGAACACCGGGGAGCTGTTTTTT. Translated, it gives CASSLKPNTGELFF.

The chain couples TRBV6-1 to TRBJ2-7; D uncertain. The CDR3 has 11 residues. The germline gives CDR1 MNHNS, CDR2 SASEGT. V was trimmed by 6 bases and J by 4 bases, leaving 7 bases between them. The CDR3 reads CASRVRYEQYF. In DNA form, the CDR3 reads TGTGCCAGCAGGGTTAGATACGAGCAGTACTTC.

The genes are TRBV15 and TRBJ1-6; D not certain. The germline V gene has CDR1 LNHNV and CDR2 YYDKDF (reference sequence). This CDR3 region has 15 residues. V dropped 0 bases and J dropped 10 bases, with 13 bases sitting between them. The CDR3 DNA is TGTGCCACCAGCAGAGACCAGACGGGGTGGTCACCCCTCCACTTT. It encodes CATSRDQTGWSPLHF. The variable domain in full, completed from reference TRBV15 and TRBJ1-6, reads DAMVIQNPRYQVTQFGKPVTLSCSQTLNHNVMYWYQQKSSQAPKLLFHYYDKDFNNEADTPDNFQSRRPNTSFCFLDIRSPGLGDTAMYLCATSRDQTGWSPLHFGNGTRLTVT.

This clone was recorded once. This CDR3 reads CASSRGVTFTDTQYF. DNA of the CDR3: TGTGCCAGTTCACGGGGGGTGACCTTCACAGATACGCAGTATTTT. The J gene is TRBJ2-3, the V gene TRBV6-1, with 7 bases lining up with TRBD2. Trimming took 9 bases from V and 2 from J; bases not matched to a gene: 11. Germline CDR1 is MNHNS and CDR2 is SASEGT. This CDR3 comprises 15 residues.

The rearrangement links TRBV10-1 to TRBJ1-2; TRBD1 is a possible D gene (5 bases). Germline V gives CDR1 WNHNN, CDR2 SYGVQD (reference sequence). This CDR3 contains 14 residues. Deletions cut 6 bases from V and 7 bases from J, with 18 bases between. The CDR3 here is CASRAGPREGGYTF. The CDR3 DNA reads TGCGCCAGCAGGGCAGGGCCGCGGGAAGGTGGCTACACCTTC.

CDR3 nucleotides: TGTGCCAGCAGTTTATCTGCCGAATGGCCTTATGGCTACACCTTC. Translated: CASSLSAEWPYGYTF. The rearrangement links TRBV27 to TRBJ1-2; D not resolved. Germline CDR1 is MNHEY and CDR2 is SMNVEV (reference sequence). There are 15 residues in the CDR3. Deletions cut 0 bases from V and 5 bases from J, with 13 bases between.